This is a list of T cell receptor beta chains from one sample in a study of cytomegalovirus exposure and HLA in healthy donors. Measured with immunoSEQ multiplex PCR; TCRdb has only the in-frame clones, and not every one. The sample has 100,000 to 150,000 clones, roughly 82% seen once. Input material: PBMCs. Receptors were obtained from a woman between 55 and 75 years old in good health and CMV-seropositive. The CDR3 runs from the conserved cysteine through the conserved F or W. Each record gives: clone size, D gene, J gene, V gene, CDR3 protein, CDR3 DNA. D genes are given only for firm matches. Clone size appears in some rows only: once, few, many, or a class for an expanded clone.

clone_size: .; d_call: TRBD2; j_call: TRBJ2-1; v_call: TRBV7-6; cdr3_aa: CASSLTSGGARNEQFF; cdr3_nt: TGTGCCAGCAGCTTAACTAGCGGGGGGGCCAGAAATGAGCAGTTCTTC
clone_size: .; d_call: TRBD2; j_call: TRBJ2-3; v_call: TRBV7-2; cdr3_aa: CASSLGPPAGGPADTQYF; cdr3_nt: TGTGCCAGCAGCTTAGGCCCCCCAGCGGGGGGGCCGGCAGATACGCAGTATTTT
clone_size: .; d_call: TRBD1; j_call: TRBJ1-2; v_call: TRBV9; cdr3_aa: CAIETGQGHYGYTF; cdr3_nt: TGTGCCATCGAGACGGGACAGGGCCACTATGGCTACACCTTC
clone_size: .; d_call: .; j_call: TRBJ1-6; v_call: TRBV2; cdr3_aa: CASTPGGVNSPLHF; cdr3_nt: TGTGCCAGCACTCCCGGGGGGGTCAATTCACCCCTCCACTTT
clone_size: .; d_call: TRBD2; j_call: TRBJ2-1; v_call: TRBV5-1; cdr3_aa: CASSYGTSGGTIEQFF; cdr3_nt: TGCGCCAGCAGCTATGGGACTAGCGGGGGAACTATTGAGCAGTTCTTC
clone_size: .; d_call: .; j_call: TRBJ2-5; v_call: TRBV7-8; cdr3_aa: CASSLSGGVQETQYF; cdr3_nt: TGTGCCAGCAGCTTAAGTGGAGGGGTACAAGAGACCCAGTACTTC
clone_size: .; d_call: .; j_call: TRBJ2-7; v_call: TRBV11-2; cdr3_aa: CASSLEASWVREQYF; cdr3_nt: TGTGCCAGCAGCTTAGAGGCTAGCTGGGTACGGGAGCAGTACTTC
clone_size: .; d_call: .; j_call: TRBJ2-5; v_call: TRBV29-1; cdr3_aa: CSEVQNLQETQYF; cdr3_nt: TGCAGCGAGGTACAGAATCTCCAAGAGACCCAGTACTTC
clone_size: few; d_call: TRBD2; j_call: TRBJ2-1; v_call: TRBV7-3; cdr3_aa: CASSLMAGGINEQFF; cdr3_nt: TGTGCCAGCAGCTTAATGGCGGGGGGGATCAATGAGCAGTTCTTC
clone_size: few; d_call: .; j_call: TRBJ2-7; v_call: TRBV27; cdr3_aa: CASSLWRGYEQYF; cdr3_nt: TGTGCCAGCAGTTTATGGCGGGGATACGAGCAGTACTTC
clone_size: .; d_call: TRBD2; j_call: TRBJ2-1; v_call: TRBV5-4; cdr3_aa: CASSDLAGGPYNEQFF; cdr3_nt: TGTGCCAGCAGCGATCTAGCGGGAGGACCCTACAATGAGCAGTTCTTC
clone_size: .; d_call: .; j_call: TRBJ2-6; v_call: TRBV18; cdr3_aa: CASSPRTAYSGANVLTF; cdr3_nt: TGTGCCAGCTCACCACGCACAGCCTACTCTGGGGCCAACGTCCTGACTTTC